This TCR beta chain was captured by sequencing in a study of T cells after yellow fever vaccination. Study context: Where fractions had low cell numbers, libraries were prepared from them with the SMART-Seq v4 Ultra Low Input RNA kit. General study points: At 95% to 97% for CD4 and about 87% for CD8, most primary-vaccination clones showed up again after the booster.

The CDR3 contains 14 residues. J gave up 6 bases and V 5 bases, and 6 bases lay outside the gene matches. From germline, CDR1 is LGHDT and CDR2 YNNKEL (reference sequence). A single record per CDR3 protein comes from TCRdb applying MiXCR to the 5' RACE reads. The sample has some 70,000 distinct CDR3 sequences; under 8% are singletons. This clonotype was recorded many times. The target antigen is unknown. The sample here was CD8+ T cells sorted from PBMCs, taken roughly 46 days after the first yellow fever vaccination. The sequence was obtained from a man aged 18 to 29 who received the YFV17D yellow fever vaccine. The chain combines TRBV3-1 with TRBJ1-1, with 10 bases identical to TRBD1. CDR3 nucleotide sequence: TGTGCCAGCAGCAGGGACAGGGGTTTCCCTGAAGCTTTCTTT. Amino acid sequence: CASSRDRGFPEAFF.